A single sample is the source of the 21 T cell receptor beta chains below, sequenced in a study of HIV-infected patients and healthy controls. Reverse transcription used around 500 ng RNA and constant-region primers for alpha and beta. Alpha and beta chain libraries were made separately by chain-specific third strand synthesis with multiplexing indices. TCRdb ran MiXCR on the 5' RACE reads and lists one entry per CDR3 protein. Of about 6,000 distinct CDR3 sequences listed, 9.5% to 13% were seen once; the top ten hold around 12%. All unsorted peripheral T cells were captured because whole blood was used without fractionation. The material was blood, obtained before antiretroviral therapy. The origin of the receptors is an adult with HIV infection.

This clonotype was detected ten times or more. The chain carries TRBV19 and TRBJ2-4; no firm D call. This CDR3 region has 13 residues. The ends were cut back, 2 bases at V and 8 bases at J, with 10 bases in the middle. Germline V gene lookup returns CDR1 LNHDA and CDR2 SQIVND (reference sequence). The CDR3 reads CASSINLVDIQYF. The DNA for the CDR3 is TGTGCCAGTAGTATAAACCTCGTGGACATTCAGTACTTC. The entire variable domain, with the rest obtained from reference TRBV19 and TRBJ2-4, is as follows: DGGITQSPKYLFRKEGQNVTLSCEQNLNHDAMYWYRQDPGQGLRLIYYSQIVNDFQKGDIAEGYSVSREKKESFPLTVTSAQKNPTAFYLCASSINLVDIQYFGAGTRLSVL.

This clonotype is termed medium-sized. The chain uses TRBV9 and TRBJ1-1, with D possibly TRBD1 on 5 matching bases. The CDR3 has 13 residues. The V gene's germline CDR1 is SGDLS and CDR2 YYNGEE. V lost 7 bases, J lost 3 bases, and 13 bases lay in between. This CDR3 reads CASSSGAHTEAFF. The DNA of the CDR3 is TGTGCCAGCTCTTCCGGGGCCCACACTGAAGCTTTCTTT.

CDR3 amino acids: CASSRGSEGNQPQHF. The CDR3, as DNA: TGTGCCAGCAGTAGGGGTTCAGAAGGCAATCAGCCCCAGCATTTT. The chain recombines TRBV6-6 with TRBJ1-5, with a possible D match to TRBD1 (5 bases). CDR1 and CDR2 from the germline V gene are MNHNY and SVGAGI (reference sequence). This CDR3 comprises 15 residues. Trimming left V 5 bases short and J 2 bases short, with 13 bases between.

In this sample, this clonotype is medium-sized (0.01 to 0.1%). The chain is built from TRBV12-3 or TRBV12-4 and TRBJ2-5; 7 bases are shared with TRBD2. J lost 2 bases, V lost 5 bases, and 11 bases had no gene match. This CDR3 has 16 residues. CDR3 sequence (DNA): TGTGCCAGCAGTGGACGGGGAGGGTACAAACAAGAGACCCAGTACTTC. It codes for CASSGRGGYKQETQYF.

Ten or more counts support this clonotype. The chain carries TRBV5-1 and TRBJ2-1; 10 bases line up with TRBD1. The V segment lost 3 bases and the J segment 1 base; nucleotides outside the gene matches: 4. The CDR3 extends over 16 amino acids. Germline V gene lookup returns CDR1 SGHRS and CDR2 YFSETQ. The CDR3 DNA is TGCGCCAGCAGCTCCGGGACAGGGGCGTCCTACAATGAGCAGTTCTTC. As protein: CASSSGTGASYNEQFF.

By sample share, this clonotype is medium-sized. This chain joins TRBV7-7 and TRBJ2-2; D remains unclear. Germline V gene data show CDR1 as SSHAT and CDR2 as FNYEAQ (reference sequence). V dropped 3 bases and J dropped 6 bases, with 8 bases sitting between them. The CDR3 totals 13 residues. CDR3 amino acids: CASSFQNPGELFF. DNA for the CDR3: TGTGCCAGCAGCTTCCAGAATCCCGGGGAGCTGTTTTTT.

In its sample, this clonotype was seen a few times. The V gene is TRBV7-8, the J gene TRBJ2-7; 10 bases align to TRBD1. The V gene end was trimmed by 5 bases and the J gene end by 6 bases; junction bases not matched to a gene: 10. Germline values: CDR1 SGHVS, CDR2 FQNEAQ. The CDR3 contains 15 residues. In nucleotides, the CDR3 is TGTGCCAGCAGCAAGCCGGGACAGGGGTTAAGCGAGCAGTACTTC. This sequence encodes CASSKPGQGLSEQYF.

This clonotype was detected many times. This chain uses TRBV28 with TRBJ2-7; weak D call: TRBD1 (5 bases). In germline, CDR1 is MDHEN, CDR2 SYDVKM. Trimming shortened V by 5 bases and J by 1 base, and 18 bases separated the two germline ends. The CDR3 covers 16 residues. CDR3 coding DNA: TGTGCCAGCAGTCCTAACGGACATCTACTATCCTACGAGCAGTACTTC. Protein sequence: CASSPNGHLLSYEQYF.

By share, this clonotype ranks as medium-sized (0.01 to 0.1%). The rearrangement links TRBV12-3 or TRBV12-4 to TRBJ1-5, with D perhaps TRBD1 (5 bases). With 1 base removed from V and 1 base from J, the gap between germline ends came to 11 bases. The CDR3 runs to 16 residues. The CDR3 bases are TGTGCCAGCAGTTTAGGAGCAGGGCCCAGCAATCAGCCCCAGCATTTT. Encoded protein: CASSLGAGPSNQPQHF.

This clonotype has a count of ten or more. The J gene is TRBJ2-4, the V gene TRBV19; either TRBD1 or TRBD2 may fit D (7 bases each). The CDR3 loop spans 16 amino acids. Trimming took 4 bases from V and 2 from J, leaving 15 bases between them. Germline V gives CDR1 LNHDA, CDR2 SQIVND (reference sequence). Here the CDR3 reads CASSNRQGGTKNIQYF. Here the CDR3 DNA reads TGTGCCAGTAGTAACAGACAGGGAGGGACCAAAAACATTCAGTACTTC.

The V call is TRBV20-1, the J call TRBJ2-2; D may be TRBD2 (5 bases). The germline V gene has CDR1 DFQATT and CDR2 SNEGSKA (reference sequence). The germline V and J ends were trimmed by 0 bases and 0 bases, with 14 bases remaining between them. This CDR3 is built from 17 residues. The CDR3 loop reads CSARDRTHLANTGELFF. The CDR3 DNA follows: TGCAGTGCTAGAGATCGGACTCACCTCGCGAACACCGGGGAGCTGTTTTTT.

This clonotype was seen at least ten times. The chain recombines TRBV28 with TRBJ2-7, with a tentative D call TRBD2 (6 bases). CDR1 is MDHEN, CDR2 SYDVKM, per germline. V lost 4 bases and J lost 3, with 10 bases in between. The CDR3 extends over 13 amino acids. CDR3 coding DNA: TGTGCCAGCAGTTCGGGAGCCTTCTACGAGCAGTACTTC. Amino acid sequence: CASSSGAFYEQYF. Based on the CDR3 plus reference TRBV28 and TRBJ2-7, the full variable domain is DVKVTQSSRYLVKRTGEKVFLECVQDMDHENMFWYRQDPGLGLRLIYFSYDVKMKEKGDIPEGYSVSREKKERFSLILESASTNQTSMYLCASSSGAFYEQYFGPGTRLTVT.

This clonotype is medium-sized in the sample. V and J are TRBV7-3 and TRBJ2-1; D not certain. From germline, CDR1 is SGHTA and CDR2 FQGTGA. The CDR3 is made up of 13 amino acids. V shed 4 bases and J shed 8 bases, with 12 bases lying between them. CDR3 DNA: TGTGCCAGCAGCTCTCCCCCGGGCGATGAGCAGTTCTTC. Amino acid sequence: CASSSPPGDEQFF. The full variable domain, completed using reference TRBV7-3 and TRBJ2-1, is GAGVSQTPSNKVTEKGKYVELRCDPISGHTALYWYRQSLGQGPEFLIYFQGTGAADDSGLPNDRFFAVRPEGSVSTLKIQRTERGDSAVYLCASSSPPGDEQFFGPGTRLTVL.

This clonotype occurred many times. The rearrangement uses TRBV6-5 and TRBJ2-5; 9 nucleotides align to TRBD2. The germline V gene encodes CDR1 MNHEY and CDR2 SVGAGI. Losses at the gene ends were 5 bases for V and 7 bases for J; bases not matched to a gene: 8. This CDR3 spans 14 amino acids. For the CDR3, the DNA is TGTGCCAGCAGTAAAGCGGGGGGCTCAGGGACCCAGTACTTC. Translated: CASSKAGGSGTQYF.

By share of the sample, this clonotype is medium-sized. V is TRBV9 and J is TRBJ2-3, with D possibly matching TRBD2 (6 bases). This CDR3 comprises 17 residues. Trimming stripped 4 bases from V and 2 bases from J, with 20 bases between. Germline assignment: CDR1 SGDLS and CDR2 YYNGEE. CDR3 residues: CASSLTTDGGITDTQYF. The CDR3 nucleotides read TGTGCCAGCAGCCTCACGACGGACGGGGGAATCACAGATACGCAGTATTTT.

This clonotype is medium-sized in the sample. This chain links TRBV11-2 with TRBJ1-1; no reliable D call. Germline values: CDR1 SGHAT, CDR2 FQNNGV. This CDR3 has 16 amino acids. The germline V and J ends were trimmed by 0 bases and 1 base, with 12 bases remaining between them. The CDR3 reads CASSLEGTRRNTEAFF. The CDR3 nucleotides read TGTGCCAGCAGCTTAGAGGGCACAAGGAGGAACACTGAAGCTTTCTTT. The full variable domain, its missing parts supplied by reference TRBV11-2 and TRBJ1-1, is EAGVAQSPRYKIIEKRQSVAFWCNPISGHATLYWYQQILGQGPKLLIQFQNNGVVDDSQLPKDRFSAERLKGVDSTLKIQPAKLEDSAVYLCASSLEGTRRNTEAFFGQGTRLTVV.

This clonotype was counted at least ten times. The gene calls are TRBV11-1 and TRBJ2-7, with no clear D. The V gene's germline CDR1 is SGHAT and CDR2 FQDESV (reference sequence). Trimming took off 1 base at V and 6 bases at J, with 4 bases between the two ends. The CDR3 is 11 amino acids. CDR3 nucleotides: TGTGCCAGCAGCTTAGGCCCCGAGCAGTACTTC. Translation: CASSLGPEQYF.

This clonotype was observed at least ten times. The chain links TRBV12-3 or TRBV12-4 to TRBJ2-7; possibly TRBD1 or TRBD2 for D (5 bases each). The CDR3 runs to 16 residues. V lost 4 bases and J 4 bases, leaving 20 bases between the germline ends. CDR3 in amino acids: CASSSFAGTGGYEQYF. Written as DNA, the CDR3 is TGTGCCAGCAGTTCCTTTGCCGGGACCGGAGGATACGAGCAGTACTTC.

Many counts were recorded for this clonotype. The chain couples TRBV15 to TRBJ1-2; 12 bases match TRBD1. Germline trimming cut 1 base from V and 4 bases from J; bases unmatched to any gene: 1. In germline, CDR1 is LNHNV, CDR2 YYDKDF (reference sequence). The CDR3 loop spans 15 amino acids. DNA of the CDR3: TGTGCCACCAGCAGAGGGGGACAGGGGGCCTATGGCTACACCTTC. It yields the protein CATSRGGQGAYGYTF. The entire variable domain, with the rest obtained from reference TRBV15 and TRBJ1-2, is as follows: DAMVIQNPRYQVTQFGKPVTLSCSQTLNHNVMYWYQQKSSQAPKLLFHYYDKDFNNEADTPDNFQSRRPNTSFCFLDIRSPGLGDTAMYLCATSRGGQGAYGYTFGSGTRLTVV.

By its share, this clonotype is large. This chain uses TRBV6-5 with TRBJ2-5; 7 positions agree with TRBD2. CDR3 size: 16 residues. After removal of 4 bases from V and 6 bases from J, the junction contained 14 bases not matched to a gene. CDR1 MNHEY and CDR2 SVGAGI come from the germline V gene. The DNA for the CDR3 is TGTGCCAGCAGTTCCGGCGCCCCGCAGCGGGGACAGACCCAGTACTTC. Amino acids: CASSSGAPQRGQTQYF.

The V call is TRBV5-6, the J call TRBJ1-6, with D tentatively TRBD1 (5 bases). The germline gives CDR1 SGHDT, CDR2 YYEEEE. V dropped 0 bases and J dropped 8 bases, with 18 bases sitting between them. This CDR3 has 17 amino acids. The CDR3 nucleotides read TGTGCCAGCAGCTTGGAGGCGTGGGGCGGTTTAGATTCACCCCTCCACTTT. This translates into CASSLEAWGGLDSPLHF.